The clone carrying this T cell receptor (beta chain) was found once. This entry belongs to a study of blood T cell repertoires in COVID-19. Trimming pared 3 bases from V and 5 bases from J, leaving 7 bases between. The CDR3 is made up of 12 amino acids. CDR1 is MNHNS, CDR2 SASEGT, per germline. In the original workflow: The assay estimated nucleated cells by amplifying reference gene primers. Clones were read by immunoSEQ multiplex PCR, and TCRdb kept only the in-frame ones, dropping some. V and J calls and clone size are given by that table; D and trimming were obtained from the DNA. The top ten hold approximately 2.3% of the sample, which has about 150,000 clones, around 85% seen once.

The chain is built from TRBV6-1 and TRBJ2-5, with D hard to call. This clonotype was obtained from a woman in her seventies with acute or convalescent COVID-19. The sample comprised peripheral blood. The CDR3 region has the DNA TGTGCCAGCAGTGACAGATGGGAGACCCAGTACTTC. This gives the protein CASSDRWETQYF.